The entry below describes one T cell receptor (beta chain). Its antigen is not known. All the donors were Caucasian adults who lived in Nashville, Tennessee. The source of the sample is a study of shared clonotypes between healthy human individuals. Points from the study as a whole: The sharing of 4% to 5.5% of naive CD4 clonotypes was seen across a handful of donors. The study's rarefaction showed incomplete sorted-subset sequencing despite large depth.

Produced via immunoSEQ multiplex PCR; TCRdb's table is partial and in-frame only. The data show millions of clones, 85% to 95% seen once. Trimming took off 5 bases at V and 1 base at J, with 15 bases between the two ends. Germline V lookup: CDR1 SGHTA, CDR2 FQGNSA. This CDR3 comprises 15 residues. J is TRBJ2-7 and V is TRBV7-2; D unclear. The receptor was isolated from a young man in good health. Sequenced: naive CD4+ T cells sorted from blood. Stated subset: CD45RA+ positively selected. The CDR3 loop reads CASSKYPDGSYEQYF. The CDR3 DNA is TGTGCCAGCAGCAAATACCCGGACGGTTCCTACGAGCAGTACTTC.